The 18 T cell receptor beta chains reported below all come from one sample, sequenced in a study of blood T cell repertoires in COVID-19. Clones were sequenced by immunoSEQ multiplex PCR, and TCRdb holds only the in-frame ones, with some missing. The table has approximately 200,000 clones, more than 75% seen once. The sequenced sample consisted of peripheral blood. These receptors all come from a man between 60 and 75 years old who had recovered from COVID-19.

The chain carries TRBV30 and TRBJ1-2, with D perhaps matching TRBD1 (6 bases). Germline CDR1 GTSNPN, CDR2 SVGIG (reference sequence). CDR3 size: 10 residues. The V end lost 5 bases, the J end lost 8 bases, and 9 bases lay between the germline ends. For the CDR3, the DNA is TGTGCCTGGGCCCAGGGGGGCTACACCTTC. It translates to CAWAQGGYTF.

The V call is TRBV24-1, the J call TRBJ2-7; 8 nucleotides match TRBD1. The CDR3 spans 15 residues. V was pared by 4 bases and J by 3 bases, with 7 bases of the junction left unmatched. The germline gives CDR1 KGHDR, CDR2 SFDVKD. The CDR3 region is CATSDPGGEGYEQYF. The CDR3 bases are TGTGCCACCAGTGACCCAGGGGGCGAGGGCTACGAGCAGTACTTC.

This sequence joins TRBV4-3 and TRBJ2-1; 10 bases match TRBD2. CDR1 LGHNA and CDR2 YSLEER come from the germline V gene. CDR3 length: 17 residues. V was pared by 0 bases and J by 4 bases, with 6 bases of the junction left unmatched. CDR3 sequence reads: CASSQDTGLAIYNEQFF. DNA for the CDR3: TGCGCCAGCAGCCAAGATACGGGACTAGCGATTTACAATGAGCAGTTCTTC.

This chain connects TRBV9 to TRBJ2-1; 9 bases are shared with TRBD2. Germline CDR1 reads SGDLS; CDR2 reads YYNGEE. V lost 2 bases and J lost 3; bases outside the gene matches: 9. This CDR3 has 17 amino acids. CDR3 sequence (DNA): TGTGCCAGCAGCGTCGGACTAGCGTCCCTTCTCTACAATGAGCAGTTCTTC. It is translated as CASSVGLASLLYNEQFF.

V is TRBV6-6 and J is TRBJ2-7; D is possibly TRBD2 (7 bases). The V gene lost 6 bases and the J gene lost 3 bases, with 21 bases spanning the gap. This CDR3 has 16 residues. Germline values: CDR1 MNHNY, CDR2 SVGAGI (reference sequence). CDR3 loop: CASSRGRGEISYEQYF. CDR3 nucleotides: TGTGCCAGCAGCAGAGGGAGGGGGGAGATAAGCTACGAGCAGTACTTC.

The chain uses TRBV20-1 and TRBJ2-1, with D possibly matching TRBD2 (6 bases). CDR1 is DFQATT and CDR2 is SNEGSKA in the germline V gene (reference sequence). The CDR3 totals 10 residues. The ends were cut back, 6 bases at V and 6 bases at J, with 6 bases in the middle. DNA for the CDR3: TGCAGTGCCGGGAGCAATGAGCAGTTCTTC. This sequence encodes CSAGSNEQFF.

The chain uses TRBV7-2 and TRBJ2-7, with TRBD1 matching 8 bases. V was pared by 5 bases and J by 0 bases, with 6 bases of the junction left unmatched. Germline-derived CDR1 and CDR2 are SGHTA and FQGNSA. The CDR3 consists of 15 residues. In nucleotides, the CDR3 is TGTGCCAGCAGCCCCGGACAGGGCAGCTCCTACGAGCAGTACTTC. It specifies CASSPGQGSSYEQYF.

The rearrangement uses TRBV5-4 and TRBJ1-2; 9 bases are a match to TRBD1. The length of the CDR3 is 15 residues. The junction had 8 bases not matched to a gene; V was cut back by 2 bases and J by 6 bases. Per the germline V gene, CDR1 is SGHNT and CDR2 is YYREEE (reference sequence). The CDR3 here is CASSLLRTGEDGYTF. The DNA for the CDR3 is TGTGCCAGCAGCTTACTCAGGACAGGGGAGGATGGCTACACCTTC.

The chain combines TRBV5-1 with TRBJ2-3; the D gene is possibly TRBD1 (6 bases). The ends were cut back, 3 bases at V and 2 bases at J, with 10 bases in the middle. CDR1 and CDR2 (germline): SGHRS, YFSETQ. The CDR3 covers 14 residues. CDR3 sequence (DNA): TGCGCCAGCAGCTATGGACAGACCACAGATACGCAGTATTTT. Its translation: CASSYGQTTDTQYF.

This clone occurred once. The CDR3: CAWKGVNTDTQYF. The CDR3 DNA follows: TGTGCCTGGAAGGGGGTTAACACAGATACGCAGTATTTT. The J gene is TRBJ2-3, the V gene TRBV30; weak D call: TRBD1 (6 bases). V was cut by 4 bases and J by 2 bases, with 10 bases left in between. Germline V CDR1 and CDR2: GTSNPN, SVGIG (reference sequence). This CDR3 region has 13 residues.

J is TRBJ2-7 and V is TRBV28, with D hard to call. Trimming pared 4 bases from V and 4 bases from J, leaving 11 bases between. Germline V gives CDR1 MDHEN, CDR2 SYDVKM. This CDR3 spans 13 amino acids. This CDR3 reads CASSYPPGYEQYF. DNA of the CDR3: TGTGCCAGCAGTTATCCTCCGGGTTACGAGCAGTACTTC.

In its sample, this clone was seen once. This chain joins TRBV24-1 and TRBJ2-5, with 8 bases that match TRBD2. Trimming at V came to 8 bases and at J to 2 bases, leaving 6 bases not matched to a gene. Germline CDR1 is KGHDR and CDR2 is SFDVKD. The CDR3 runs 14 residues. CDR3 sequence reads: CATMGGGQQETQYF. CDR3 DNA sequence: TGTGCCACCATGGGCGGGGGGCAGCAAGAGACCCAGTACTTC.

The V gene is TRBV5-5, the J gene TRBJ1-1; 8 bases agree with TRBD1. Germline-derived CDR1 and CDR2 are SGHKS and YYEKEE (reference sequence). CDR3 length: 16 residues. The junction had 11 bases not matched to a gene; V was cut back by 3 bases and J by 4 bases. The CDR3 loop reads CASSWSGSTGGTEAFF. DNA of the CDR3: TGTGCCAGCAGCTGGAGTGGTTCTACAGGGGGCACTGAAGCTTTCTTT. The complete variable domain, with remaining parts taken from reference TRBV5-5 and TRBJ1-1, reads DAGVTQSPTHLIKTRGQQVTLRCSPISGHKSVSWYQQVLGQGPQFIFQYYEKEERGRGNFPDRFSARQFPNYSSELNVNALLLGDSALYLCASSWSGSTGGTEAFFGQGTRLTVV.

V and J are TRBV6-1 and TRBJ1-1; D unclear. The CDR3 contains 15 residues. V gave up 1 base and J gave up 4 bases, with 13 bases separating them. Per germline, CDR1 MNHNS and CDR2 SASEGT. CDR3 DNA: TGTGCCAGCAGTGAAGACACCTTTCCAAGCACTGAAGCTTTCTTT. It yields the protein CASSEDTFPSTEAFF.

V usage is TRBV19 and J usage is TRBJ1-5, with D perhaps TRBD1 (6 bases). The germline V gene has CDR1 LNHDA and CDR2 SQIVND (reference sequence). Trimming removed 7 bases at V and 1 base at J, with 17 bases between. The length of the CDR3 is 16 residues. The DNA for the CDR3 is TGTGCCAGTAAAAAGACAGGCGGAGTCAGCAATCAGCCCCAGCATTTT. It encodes CASKKTGGVSNQPQHF.

The rearrangement uses TRBV7-8 and TRBJ1-2; D perhaps matches TRBD1 (5 bases). The length of the CDR3 is 15 residues. Germline CDR1 reads SGHVS; CDR2 reads FQNEAQ. The V and J ends lost 4 bases and 0 bases respectively, with 12 bases between them. The CDR3 region has the DNA TGTGCCAGCAGCTCCTCTCCGACAGCTAACTATGGCTACACCTTC. This gives the protein CASSSSPTANYGYTF.

This clone was detected only once. The genes are TRBV20-1 and TRBJ1-2, with D perhaps matching TRBD1 (6 bases). The CDR3 consists of 11 residues. V was pared by 6 bases and J by 8 bases, with 13 bases between. Germline values: CDR1 DFQATT, CDR2 SNEGSKA (reference sequence). CDR3 nucleotide sequence: TGCAGTGCCAACTCAGGGGTCGGCTACACCTTC. This encodes CSANSGVGYTF.

The chain recombines TRBV6-1 with TRBJ1-5; TRBD1 matches at 9 bases. Germline CDR1 MNHNS, CDR2 SASEGT. This CDR3 region has 15 residues. Unmatched junction bases numbered 5, after V lost 3 bases and J lost 5 bases. This chain's CDR3 is CASSEDRGSYQPQHF. The DNA for the CDR3 is TGTGCCAGCAGTGAGGACAGGGGCTCTTATCAGCCCCAGCATTTT.